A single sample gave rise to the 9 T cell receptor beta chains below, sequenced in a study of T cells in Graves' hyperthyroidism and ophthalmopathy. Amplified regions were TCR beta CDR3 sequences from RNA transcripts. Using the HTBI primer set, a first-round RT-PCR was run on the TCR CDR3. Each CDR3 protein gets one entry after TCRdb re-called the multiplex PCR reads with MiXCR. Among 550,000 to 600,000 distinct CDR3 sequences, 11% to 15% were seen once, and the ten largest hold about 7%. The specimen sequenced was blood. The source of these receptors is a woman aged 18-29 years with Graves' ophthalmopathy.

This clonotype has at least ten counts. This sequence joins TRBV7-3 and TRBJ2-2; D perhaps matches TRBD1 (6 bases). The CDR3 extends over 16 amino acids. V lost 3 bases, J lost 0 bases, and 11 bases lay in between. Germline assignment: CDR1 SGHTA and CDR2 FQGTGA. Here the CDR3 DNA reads TGTGCCAGCAGCTTCGGGACACCGTCGAACACCGGGGAGCTGTTTTTT. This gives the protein CASSFGTPSNTGELFF.

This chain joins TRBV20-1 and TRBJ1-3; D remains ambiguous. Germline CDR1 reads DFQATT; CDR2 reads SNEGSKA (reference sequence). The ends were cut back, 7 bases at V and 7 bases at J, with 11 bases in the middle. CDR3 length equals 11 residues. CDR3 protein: CSVPVHNTIYF. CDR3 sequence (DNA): TGCAGTGTCCCCGTCCATAACACCATATATTTT.

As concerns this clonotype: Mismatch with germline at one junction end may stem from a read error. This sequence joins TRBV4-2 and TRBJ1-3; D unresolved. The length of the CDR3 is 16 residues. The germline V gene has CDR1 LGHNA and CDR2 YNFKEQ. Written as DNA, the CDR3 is TGTGCCAACAGCCAAGATGCGCAGTCCTCTGGAAACACCATATATTTT. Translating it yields CANSQDAQSSGNTIYF.

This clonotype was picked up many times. In DNA form, the CDR3 reads TGTGCCAGCAGGTCTGGACAGGGAGAGACCCAGTACTTC. Its translation: CASRSGQGETQYF. The genes are TRBV28 and TRBJ2-5; 8 positions match TRBD1. The junction had 4 bases not matched to a gene; V was cut back by 6 bases and J by 4 bases. CDR1 and CDR2 (germline): MDHEN, SYDVKM. The CDR3 spans 13 residues.

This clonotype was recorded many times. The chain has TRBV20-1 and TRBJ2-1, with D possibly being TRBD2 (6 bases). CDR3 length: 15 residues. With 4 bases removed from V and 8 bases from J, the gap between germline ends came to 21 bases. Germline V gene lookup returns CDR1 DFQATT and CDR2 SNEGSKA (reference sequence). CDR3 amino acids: CSAMVAGLPNDEQFF. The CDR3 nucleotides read TGCAGTGCTATGGTTGCGGGACTTCCCAACGATGAGCAGTTCTTC.

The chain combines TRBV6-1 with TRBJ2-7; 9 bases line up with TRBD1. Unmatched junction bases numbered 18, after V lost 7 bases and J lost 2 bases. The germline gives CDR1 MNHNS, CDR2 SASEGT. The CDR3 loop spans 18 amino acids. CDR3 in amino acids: CASTHARAGTGPTYEQYF. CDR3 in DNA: TGTGCCAGCACTCACGCTAGAGCGGGGACAGGGCCGACCTACGAGCAGTACTTC.

CDR3 nucleotide sequence: TGTGCCAGCAGTTACGGAGCCACGTACCAAGAGACCCAGTACTTC. This sequence encodes CASSYGATYQETQYF. V gene TRBV6-2 or TRBV6-3 combines with J gene TRBJ2-5, with D unresolved. The CDR3 is 15 amino acids. Trimming left V 2 bases short and J 0 bases short, with 10 bases between. In germline, CDR1 is MNHEY, CDR2 SVGEGT.

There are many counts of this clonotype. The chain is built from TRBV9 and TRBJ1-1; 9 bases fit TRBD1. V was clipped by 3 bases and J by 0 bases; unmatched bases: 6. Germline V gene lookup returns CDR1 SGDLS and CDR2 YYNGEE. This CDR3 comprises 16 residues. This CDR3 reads CASSEGQGRMNTEAFF. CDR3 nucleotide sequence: TGTGCCAGCAGCGAAGGACAGGGGAGAATGAACACTGAAGCTTTCTTT.

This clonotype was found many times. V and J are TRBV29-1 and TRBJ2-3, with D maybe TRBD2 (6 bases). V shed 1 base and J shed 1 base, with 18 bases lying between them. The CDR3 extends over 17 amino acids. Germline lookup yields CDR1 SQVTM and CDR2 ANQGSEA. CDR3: CSVEVLLWASGTDTQYF. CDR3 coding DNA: TGCAGCGTTGAAGTCCTACTATGGGCTAGCGGCACAGATACGCAGTATTTT.